A selection of T cell receptor beta chains follows, all from one sample in a study of OX40 agonist ivuxolimab in advanced cancers. The data were produced by immunoSEQ multiplex PCR, yet TCRdb's version contains in-frame clones alone and is incomplete. The table lists under 75,000 clones, 65% to 85% of them singletons. The material sequenced was CD4+ or CD8+ T cells sorted from blood, taken in a trial of the OX40 agonist ivuxolimab. These receptors all come from an adult with an advanced solid tumor such as melanoma, head and neck, liver or kidney cancer. CDR3s include the opening cysteine and the closing phenylalanine or tryptophan. The D gene is left open where the match is weak. Size is omitted from some rows. Given values are once, few, many or a class for expanded clones.

NA	NA	TRBV9	TRBJ2-3	CASSVLGDTDTQYF	TGTGCCAGCAGCGTCTTAGGGGATACAGATACGCAGTATTTT
once	NA	TRBV28	TRBJ1-5	CASRPTGMGNQPQHF	TGTGCCAGCAGGCCTACCGGGATGGGCAATCAGCCCCAGCATTTT
NA	TRBD1	TRBV27	TRBJ2-3	CASSPRQGLDTQYF	TGTGCCAGCAGTCCTCGACAGGGGCTTGATACGCAGTATTTT
NA	TRBD2	TRBV7-3	TRBJ2-3	CASSLSAGGRLAGGTQYF	TGTGCCAGCAGCTTATCAGCGGGGGGAAGGCTAGCAGGAGGCACGCAGTATTTT
once	NA	TRBV7-2	TRBJ2-5	CASSFKRTEETQYF	TGTGCCAGCAGCTTTAAGCGGACAGAAGAGACCCAGTACTTC
NA	NA	TRBV5-1	TRBJ1-1	CASSEGRATEAFF	TGCGCCAGCAGCGAAGGGAGAGCCACTGAAGCTTTCTTT
NA	NA	TRBV5-1	TRBJ1-5	CASSLAEGPGQPQHF	TGCGCCAGCAGCTTGGCCGAGGGGCCAGGTCAGCCCCAGCATTTT
NA	NA	TRBV27	TRBJ2-3	CASSRAGNTDTQYF	TGTGCCAGCAGCCGCGCGGGTAACACAGATACGCAGTATTTT
once	TRBD1	TRBV11-2	TRBJ1-1	CASSLGGGGTEAFF	TGTGCCAGCAGCTTAGGAGGGGGCGGCACTGAAGCTTTCTTT
NA	NA	TRBV28	TRBJ1-5	CASSLVGTEWLDNQPQHF	TGTGCCAGCAGTTTAGTTGGTACCGAATGGCTAGACAATCAGCCCCAGCATTTT
NA	NA	TRBV7-2	TRBJ2-5	CASSSNILETQYF	TGTGCCAGCAGCTCCAATATCTTGGAGACCCAGTACTTC
NA	NA	TRBV5-1	TRBJ2-7	CASSFAGADEQYF	TGCGCCAGCAGCTTTGCGGGGGCGGACGAGCAGTACTTC
NA	NA	TRBV7-2	TRBJ1-5	CASSSLGSNQPQHF	TGTGCCAGCAGTTCGCTTGGTAGCAATCAGCCCCAGCATTTT
NA	TRBD2	TRBV2	TRBJ2-3	CASTGGTSGARTQYF	TGTGCCAGCACTGGAGGGACTAGCGGGGCCCGTACGCAGTATTTT
NA	NA	TRBV2	TRBJ1-1	CASSESQGRTEAFF	TGTGCCAGCAGTGAGTCTCAGGGGAGGACTGAAGCTTTCTTT
NA	NA	TRBV7-8	TRBJ2-5	CASSLARAWGGGEETQYF	TGTGCCAGCAGCTTAGCTAGGGCGTGGGGAGGGGGCGAAGAGACCCAGTACTTC
NA	NA	TRBV14	TRBJ2-5	CASSPRAGQQETQYF	TGTGCCAGCAGCCCCAGGGCAGGACAGCAAGAGACCCAGTACTTC
NA	TRBD2	TRBV14	TRBJ2-7	CASSRASGPYEQYF	TGTGCCAGCAGCCGGGCTAGCGGACCCTACGAGCAGTACTTC
NA	NA	TRBV11-2	TRBJ2-5	CASRLTRGPETQYF	TGTGCCAGCAGGTTGACACGGGGGCCAGAGACCCAGTACTTC
NA	NA	TRBV4-1	TRBJ1-2	CASSQVDRTIYGYTF	TGCGCCAGCAGCCAAGTGGACCGGACCATCTATGGCTACACCTTC
NA	TRBD1	TRBV19	TRBJ2-6	CASSRGDRGQGANVLTF	TGTGCCAGTAGCAGGGGGGACAGGGGGCAAGGGGCCAACGTCCTGACTTTC
NA	NA	TRBV7-7	TRBJ2-7	CASSLDRSSYEQYF	TGTGCCAGCAGCCTCGACAGGAGCTCCTACGAGCAGTACTTC
NA	NA	TRBV7-6	TRBJ2-5	CASSLIWETQYF	TGTGCCAGCAGCTTAATTTGGGAGACCCAGTACTTC
NA	NA	TRBV5-1	TRBJ2-7	CASSLDGDPGSYEQYF	TGCGCCAGCAGCTTGGACGGCGACCCCGGGTCCTACGAGCAGTACTTC
NA	NA	TRBV29-1	TRBJ2-2	CSVGTANTGELFF	TGCAGCGTTGGAACGGCGAACACCGGGGAGCTGTTTTTT
NA	TRBD1	TRBV7-9	TRBJ2-7	CASSKFRDRAHEQYF	TGTGCCAGCAGCAAATTCCGGGACAGGGCCCACGAGCAGTACTTC
NA	NA	TRBV19	TRBJ2-2	CASSPPAGELFF	TGTGCCAGTAGTCCTCCGGCCGGGGAGCTGTTTTTT
NA	NA	TRBV29-1	TRBJ2-5	CSVDGLGVQGETQYF	TGCAGCGTTGATGGATTGGGGGTTCAGGGGGAGACCCAGTACTTC
NA	NA	TRBV10-3	TRBJ1-1	CAIREITNTEAFF	TGTGCCATCAGGGAGATAACGAACACTGAAGCTTTCTTT
NA	TRBD1	TRBV7-2	TRBJ1-2	CASSATGGSYGYTF	TGTGCCAGCAGCGCGACAGGGGGCTCTTATGGCTACACCTTC
NA	TRBD1	TRBV2	TRBJ1-2	CASSLGQGSDGYTF	TGTGCCAGCAGCCTCGGACAGGGGTCGGATGGCTACACCTTC
few	TRBD1	TRBV30	TRBJ2-2	CAWSGGTGGNTGELFF	TGTGCCTGGAGTGGAGGGACAGGGGGCAACACCGGGGAGCTGTTTTTT
NA	NA	TRBV7-3	TRBJ1-1	CASSARGQGTEAFF	TGTGCCAGCAGCGCCCGAGGGCAGGGCACTGAAGCTTTCTTT
NA	TRBD2	TRBV7-9	TRBJ2-3	CASSLGGGPSDTQYF	TGTGCCAGCAGCTTGGGGGGAGGGCCCTCAGATACGCAGTATTTT
few	NA	TRBV19	TRBJ1-5	CASSIDRGQPQHF	TGTGCCAGTAGTATAGACAGAGGACAGCCCCAGCATTTT
NA	NA	TRBV28	TRBJ2-2	CASRPSGLNTGELFF	TGTGCCAGCAGGCCCAGCGGGCTCAACACCGGGGAGCTGTTTTTT
NA	NA	TRBV5-5	TRBJ1-5	CASSSTGSIKPQHF	TGTGCCAGCAGCTCTACCGGGTCAATAAAGCCCCAGCATTTT
NA	TRBD1	TRBV5-4	TRBJ2-7	CASSTRQGAYEQYF	TGTGCCAGCAGCACAAGACAGGGCGCCTACGAGCAGTACTTC
once	TRBD2	TRBV25-1	TRBJ2-7	CASSVPGLAGGGEQYF	TGTGCCAGCAGTGTGCCGGGACTAGCGGGAGGTGGCGAGCAGTACTTC
NA	TRBD2	TRBV10-3	TRBJ2-7	CAISPRGTSGRAFEKSEQYF	TGTGCCATCAGTCCCCGGGGGACTAGCGGGAGGGCCTTCGAGAAGTCCGAGCAGTACTTC
NA	NA	TRBV6-6	TRBJ1-5	CASMAGAGNQPQHF	TGTGCCAGCATGGCAGGAGCGGGCAATCAGCCCCAGCATTTT
NA	NA	TRBV7-7	TRBJ2-1	CASSPSQSSYNEQFF	TGTGCTAGCAGCCCAAGCCAGAGCTCCTACAATGAGCAGTTCTTC
NA	NA	TRBV4-2	TRBJ2-6	CASSQGGGGAGANVLTF	TGTGCCAGCAGCCAAGGGGGAGGAGGGGCTGGGGCCAACGTCCTGACTTTC
NA	NA	TRBV10-3	TRBJ2-7	CASGTTTYEQYF	TGTGCCTCCGGGACAACTACCTACGAGCAGTACTTC
NA	TRBD1	TRBV6-5	TRBJ2-7	CASSYSIGTGRDEQYF	TGTGCCAGCAGTTACTCGATAGGGACAGGGAGAGACGAGCAGTACTTC
NA	TRBD1	TRBV7-8	TRBJ2-7	CASSRSTGSNEQYF	TGTGCCAGCAGCCGATCGACAGGGAGCAACGAGCAGTACTTC
NA	NA	TRBV7-8	TRBJ2-7	CASSLAATGPSYEQYF	TGTGCCAGCAGCTTAGCGGCGACGGGTCCGTCCTACGAGCAGTACTTC
few	TRBD2	TRBV30	TRBJ2-3	CAWSPGLAGTTDTQYF	TGTGCCTGGAGTCCTGGACTAGCGGGAACCACAGATACGCAGTATTTT
NA	NA	TRBV5-4	TRBJ1-4	CASSLEPLNEKLFF	TGTGCCAGCAGCTTGGAACCGCTCAATGAAAAACTGTTTTTT
NA	NA	TRBV5-8	TRBJ1-1	CASSPDNGPEAFF	TGTGCCAGCAGCCCCGATAACGGGCCTGAAGCTTTCTTT
NA	NA	TRBV5-8	TRBJ2-1	CASSLDNYNEQFF	TGTGCCAGCAGCTTGGACAACTACAATGAGCAGTTCTTC
NA	TRBD1	TRBV28	TRBJ1-2	CASSPPGTASYGYTF	TGTGCCAGCAGTCCCCCCGGGACAGCTAGCTATGGCTACACCTTC
NA	TRBD2	TRBV6-5	TRBJ2-3	CASSYSIAGGKDTQYF	TGTGCCAGCAGTTACTCGATAGCGGGAGGTAAAGATACGCAGTATTTT
NA	NA	TRBV6-5	TRBJ2-3	CASSFRGPPDTQYF	TGTGCCAGCAGTTTCCGCGGGCCACCAGATACGCAGTATTTT
NA	NA	TRBV5-4	TRBJ1-1	CASSQVSGRDTEAFF	TGTGCCAGCAGCCAAGTGTCGGGGCGGGACACTGAAGCTTTCTTT